There are many counts of the clone carrying this T cell receptor (beta chain). Its antigen remains unknown. This sample stems from a study of HIV-infected children after antiretroviral therapy interruption. Background on the study: Recorded EBV and CMV exposure existed for most children. Weeks 0, 48 and 150 were sampled under continuous treatment.

Regarding the study as a whole: Naive CD4+ CDR3 sharing between time points fell after interruption began. Some non-naive CD45RA+ T cells might be present among sorted naive cells.

With 5 bases removed from V and 10 bases from J, the gap between germline ends came to 15 bases. This CDR3 is built from 14 residues. CDR1 and CDR2 (germline): MNHEY, SVGAGI. The TCR library was built from RNA with a 3' RACE protocol and unique molecular identifiers. TCRdb independently ran MiXCR on the 3' RACE reads; one entry per CDR3 protein. The table lists roughly 46,000 distinct CDR3 sequences, more than 3.5% of them singletons. This sample's treatment: PENTA 11 planned treatment interruption arm or continuous ART arm. The sample in question was CD45RA+ CD4+ T cells from PBMCs, pooled from several time points, obtained from a donor given antiretroviral therapy, either interrupted or continuous. Subset given: naive CD4+ CD45RA+ CD45RO- T cells. This chain connects TRBV6-5 to TRBJ1-6, with D maybe TRBD1 (5 bases). The source is a pool of human donors with HIV. CDR3 DNA sequence: TGTGCCAGCAGTCGCGGGGCTGATCGCTCACCCCTCCACTTT. It is translated as CASSRGADRSPLHF.